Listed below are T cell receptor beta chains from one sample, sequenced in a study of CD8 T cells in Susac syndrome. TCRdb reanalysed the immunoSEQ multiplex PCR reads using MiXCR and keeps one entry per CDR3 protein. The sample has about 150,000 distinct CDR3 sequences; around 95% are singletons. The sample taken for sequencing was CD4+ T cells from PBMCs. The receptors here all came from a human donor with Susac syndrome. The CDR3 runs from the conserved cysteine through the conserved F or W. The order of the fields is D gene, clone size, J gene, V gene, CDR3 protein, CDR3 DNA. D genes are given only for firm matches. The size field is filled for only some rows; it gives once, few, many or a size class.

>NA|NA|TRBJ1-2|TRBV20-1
CSARQLAQVDGYTF
TGCAGTGCTAGACAGCTTGCACAAGTGGATGGCTACACCTTC
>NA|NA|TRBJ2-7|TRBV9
CASSVGSSPYEQYF
TGTGCCAGCAGCGTAGGCAGCAGCCCATACGAGCAGTACTTC
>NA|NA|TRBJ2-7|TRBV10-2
CASSDPGNEQYF
TGCGCCAGCAGTGATCCAGGGAACGAGCAGTACTTC
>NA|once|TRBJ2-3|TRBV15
CATSRDRAGEDTQYF
TGTGCCACCAGCAGAGACAGGGCCGGCGAGGATACGCAGTATTTT
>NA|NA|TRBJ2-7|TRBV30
CAWSPCRAGGVHEQYF
TGTGCCTGGTCACCCTGTAGGGCCGGAGGAGTCCACGAGCAGTACTTC
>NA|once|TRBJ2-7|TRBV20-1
CSAGVASTSYEQYF
TGCAGTGCTGGGGTGGCCTCGACTTCCTACGAGCAGTACTTC
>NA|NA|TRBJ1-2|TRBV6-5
CASSQTPDSYGYTF
TGTGCCAGCAGCCAGACCCCCGACAGCTATGGCTACACCTTC
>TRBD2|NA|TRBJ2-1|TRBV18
CASSPTSGRSEQFF
TGTGCCAGCTCACCCACTAGCGGGAGAAGTGAGCAGTTCTTC
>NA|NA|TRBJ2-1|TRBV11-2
CASSLDIGSSYNEQFF
TGTGCCAGCAGCTTAGACATTGGTTCCTCCTACAATGAGCAGTTCTTC
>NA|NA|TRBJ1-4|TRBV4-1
CASSQVQINEKLFF
TGCGCCAGCAGCCAAGTCCAGATTAATGAAAAACTGTTTTTT
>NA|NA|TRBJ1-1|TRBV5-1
CASRDPGSFQASTEAFF
TGCGCCAGCCGTGACCCGGGAAGTTTTCAGGCGAGCACTGAAGCTTTCTTT
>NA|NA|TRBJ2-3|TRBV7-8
CASSLGVPGDTQYF
TGTGCCAGCAGCTTGGGGGTACCCGGAGATACGCAGTATTTT
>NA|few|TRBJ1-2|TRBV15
CATSRPPGYGYTF
TGTGCCACCAGCAGGCCCCCGGGCTATGGCTACACCTTC
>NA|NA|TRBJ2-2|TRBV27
CASSPYRGNTGELFF
TGTGCCAGCAGTCCCTACCGGGGGAACACCGGGGAGCTGTTTTTT
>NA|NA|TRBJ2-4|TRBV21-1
CASSKTLGIQYF
TGTGCCAGCAGCAAGACCCTGGGTATTCAGTACTTC
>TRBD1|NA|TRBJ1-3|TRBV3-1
CASSQTGQGRMDNTIYF
TGTGCCAGCAGCCAGACGGGACAGGGGAGAATGGATAACACCATATATTTT
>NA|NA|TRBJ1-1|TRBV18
CATRTDTEAFF
TGTGCCACCCGAACAGACACTGAAGCTTTCTTT
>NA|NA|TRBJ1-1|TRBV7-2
CASSVHDRLNTEAFF
TGTGCCAGCAGCGTCCACGACAGGTTGAACACTGAAGCTTTCTTT
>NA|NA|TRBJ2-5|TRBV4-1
CASSQVGPRETQYF
TGCGCCAGCAGCCAAGTAGGCCCGAGGGAGACCCAGTACTTC
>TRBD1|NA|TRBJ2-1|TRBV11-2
CASTRQGNYNEQFF
TGTGCCAGCACCCGACAGGGAAACTACAATGAGCAGTTCTTC
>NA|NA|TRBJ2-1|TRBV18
CASSPRASEDEQFF
TGTGCCAGCTCACCCCGAGCTAGCGAGGATGAGCAGTTCTTC
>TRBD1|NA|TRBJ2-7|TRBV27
CASRSTPGQVYEQYF
TGTGCCAGCAGATCTACACCGGGACAGGTCTACGAGCAGTACTTC
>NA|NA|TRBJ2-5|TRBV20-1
CSAPQGGEATQYF
TGCAGTGCTCCGCAGGGGGGGGAAGCGACCCAGTACTTC
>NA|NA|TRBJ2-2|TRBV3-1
CASSQGTTTGELFF
TGTGCCAGCAGCCAAGGAACGACCACCGGGGAGCTGTTTTTT
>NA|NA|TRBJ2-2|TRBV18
CASSLLPDNTGELFF
TGTGCCAGCTCACTCCTTCCGGACAACACCGGGGAGCTGTTTTTT
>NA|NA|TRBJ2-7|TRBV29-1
CSSSAGAHYEQYF
TGCAGCTCGTCGGCGGGGGCGCACTACGAGCAGTACTTC
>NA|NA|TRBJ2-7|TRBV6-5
CASSYSIQSGEQYF
TGTGCCAGCAGTTACTCCATCCAGTCCGGCGAGCAGTACTTC
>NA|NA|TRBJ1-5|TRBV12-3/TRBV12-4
CASSRLGGPNQPQHF
TGTGCCAGCAGTCGGTTAGGGGGTCCCAATCAGCCCCAGCATTTT
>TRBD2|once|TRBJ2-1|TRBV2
CASRALAGGPFNEQFF
TGTGCCAGCAGAGCCCTAGCGGGGGGGCCGTTCAATGAGCAGTTCTTC
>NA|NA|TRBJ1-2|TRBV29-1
CSVEAGPYGYTF
TGCAGCGTTGAGGCAGGTCCCTATGGCTACACCTTC
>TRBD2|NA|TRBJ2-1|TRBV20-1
CSALSGRLPQEQFF
TGCAGTGCTCTTAGCGGGAGGCTTCCCCAGGAGCAGTTCTTC
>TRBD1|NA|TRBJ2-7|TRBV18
CASSRGTGAYEQYF
TGTGCCAGCTCACGGGGGACAGGGGCCTACGAGCAGTACTTC
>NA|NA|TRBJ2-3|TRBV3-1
CASSQRSLDTQYF
TGTGCCAGCAGCCAACGTAGCCTGGATACGCAGTATTTT
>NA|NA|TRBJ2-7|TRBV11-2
CASSSPEGRPSYEQYF
TGTGCCAGCAGCTCCCCGGAGGGAAGGCCGTCCTACGAGCAGTACTTC
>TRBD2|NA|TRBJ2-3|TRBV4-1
CASSRGTSGTFSTDTQYF
TGCGCCAGCAGCCGAGGGACTAGCGGGACCTTTAGCACAGATACGCAGTATTTT
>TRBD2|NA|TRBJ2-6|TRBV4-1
CASSQDWRAGGSGANVLTF
TGCGCCAGCAGCCAAGATTGGCGAGCGGGAGGCTCTGGGGCCAACGTCCTGACTTTC
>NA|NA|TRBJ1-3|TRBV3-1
CASSFDSTGNTIYF
TGTGCCAGCAGCTTTGACAGTACTGGAAACACCATATATTTT
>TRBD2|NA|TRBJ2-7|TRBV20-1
CSATTSGPYEQYF
TGCAGTGCTACGACTAGCGGACCCTACGAGCAGTACTTC
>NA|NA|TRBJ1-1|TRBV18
CASSPELVRANTEAFF
TGTGCCAGCTCACCAGAGCTCGTCAGGGCGAACACTGAAGCTTTCTTT
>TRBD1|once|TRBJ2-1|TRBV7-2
CASSRSTGGGNEQFF
TGTGCCAGCAGCCGAAGCACAGGGGGCGGTAATGAGCAGTTCTTC
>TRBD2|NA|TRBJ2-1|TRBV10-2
CASSGTSGNYNEQFF
TGCGCCAGCTCGGGGACTAGCGGTAACTACAATGAGCAGTTCTTC
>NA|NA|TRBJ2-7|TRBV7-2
CASSFGPREEQYF
TGTGCCAGCAGCTTCGGTCCGAGGGAGGAGCAGTACTTC
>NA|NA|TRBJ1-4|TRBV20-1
CSASVGADDEKLFF
TGCAGTGCTAGCGTGGGCGCGGACGATGAAAAACTGTTTTTT
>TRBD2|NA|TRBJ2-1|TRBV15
CATSTYEAGERNEQFF
TGTGCCACCAGCACCTATGAAGCGGGAGAGAGAAATGAGCAGTTCTTC
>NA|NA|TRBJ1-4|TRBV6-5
CASSYLGGENEKLFF
TGTGCCAGCAGTTACCTCGGGGGGGAGAATGAAAAACTGTTTTTT
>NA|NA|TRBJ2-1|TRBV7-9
CASSPIALLGEQFF
TGTGCCAGCAGCCCCATAGCCCTGCTTGGTGAGCAGTTCTTC